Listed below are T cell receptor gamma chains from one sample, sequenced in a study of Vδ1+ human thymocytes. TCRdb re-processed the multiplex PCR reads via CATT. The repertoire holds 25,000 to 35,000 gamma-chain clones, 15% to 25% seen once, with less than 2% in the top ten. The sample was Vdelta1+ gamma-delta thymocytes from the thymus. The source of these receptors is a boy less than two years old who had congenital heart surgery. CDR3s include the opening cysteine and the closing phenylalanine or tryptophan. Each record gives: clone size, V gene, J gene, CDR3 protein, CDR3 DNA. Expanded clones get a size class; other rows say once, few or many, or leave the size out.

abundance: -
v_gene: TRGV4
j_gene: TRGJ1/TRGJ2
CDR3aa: CATWEAYYKKLF
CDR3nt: TGTGCCACCTGGGAGGCTTATTATAAGAAACTCTTT

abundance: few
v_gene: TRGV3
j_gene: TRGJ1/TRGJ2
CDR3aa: CATWDRPYILSNYKKLF
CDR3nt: TGTGCCACCTGGGACAGGCCATATATATTGTCGAATTATAAGAAGCTCTTT

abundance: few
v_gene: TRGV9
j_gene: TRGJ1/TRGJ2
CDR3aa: CALWEWYYKKLF
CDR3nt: TGTGCCTTGTGGGAATGGTATTATAAGAAACTCTTT

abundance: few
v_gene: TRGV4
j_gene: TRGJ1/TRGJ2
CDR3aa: CATWDGPRYKKLF
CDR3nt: TGTGCCACCTGGGACGGGCCTAGATATAAGAAACTCTTT

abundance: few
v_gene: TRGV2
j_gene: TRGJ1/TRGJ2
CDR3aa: CATWDGPIYRRKLF
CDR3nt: TGTGCCACCTGGGACGGGCCGATTTATCGTAGGAAACTCTTT

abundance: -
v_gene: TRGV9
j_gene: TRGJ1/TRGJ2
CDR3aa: CALWEPLGYKKLF
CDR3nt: TGTGCCTTGTGGGAGCCACTGGGGTATAAGAAACTCTTT

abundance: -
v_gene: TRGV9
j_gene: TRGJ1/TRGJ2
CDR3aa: CALWVRYKKLF
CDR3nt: TGTGCCTTGTGGGTACGCTATAAGAAACTCTTT

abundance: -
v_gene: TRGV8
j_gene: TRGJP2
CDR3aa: CATWTGDWIKTF
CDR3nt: TGTGCCACCTGGACGGGGGATTGGATCAAGACGTTT

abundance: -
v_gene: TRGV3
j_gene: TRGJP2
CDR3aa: CATWGYSSDWIKTF
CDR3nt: TGTGCCACCTGGGGGTATAGTAGTGATTGGATCAAGACGTTT

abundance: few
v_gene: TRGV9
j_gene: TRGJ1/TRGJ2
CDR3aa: CALWEVQAVDYKKLF
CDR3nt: TGTGCCTTGTGGGAGGTGCAAGCGGTAGATTATAAGAAACTCTTT

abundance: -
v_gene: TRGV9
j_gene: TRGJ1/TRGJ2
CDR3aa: CALWGHKKKLF
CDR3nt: TGTGCCTTGTGGGGCCACAAGAAGAAACTCTTT

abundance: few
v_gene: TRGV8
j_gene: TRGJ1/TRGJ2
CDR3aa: CATSKSRYKKLF
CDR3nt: TGTGCCACCTCCAAGTCGCGGTATAAGAAACTCTTT

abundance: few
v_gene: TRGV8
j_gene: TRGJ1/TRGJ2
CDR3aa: CATWDILGYKKLF
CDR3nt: TGTGCCACCTGGGATATTTTAGGCTATAAGAAACTCTTT

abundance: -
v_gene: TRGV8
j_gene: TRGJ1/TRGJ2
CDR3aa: CATRDGGGKLF
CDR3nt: TGTGCCACCCGGGATGGTGGTGGGAAACTCTTT

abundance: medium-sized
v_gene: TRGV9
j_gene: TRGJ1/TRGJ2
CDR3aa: CALWEGYYKKLF
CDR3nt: TGTGCCTTGTGGGAGGGATATTATAAGAAACTCTTT

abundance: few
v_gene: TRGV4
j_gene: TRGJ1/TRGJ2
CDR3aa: CATWEGGYKKLF
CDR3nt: TGTGCCACCTGGGAGGGGGGGTATAAGAAACTCTTT

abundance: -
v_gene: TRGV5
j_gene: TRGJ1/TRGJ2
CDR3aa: CATWDRARRKLF
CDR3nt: TGTGCCACCTGGGACAGGGCCCGTAGGAAACTCTTT

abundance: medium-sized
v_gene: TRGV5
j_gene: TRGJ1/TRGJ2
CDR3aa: CATWVDYKKLF
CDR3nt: TGTGCCACCTGGGTTGATTATAAGAAACTCTTT

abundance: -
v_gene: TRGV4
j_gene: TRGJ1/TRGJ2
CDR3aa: CATWDEEKLF
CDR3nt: TGTGCCACCTGGGATGAGGAGAAACTCTTT

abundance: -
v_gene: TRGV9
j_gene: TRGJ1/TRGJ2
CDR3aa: CALWENQRGPHKKLF
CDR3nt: TGTGCCTTGTGGGAGAACCAACGAGGGCCTCATAAGAAACTCTTT

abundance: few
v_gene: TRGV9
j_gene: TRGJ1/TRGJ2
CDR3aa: CASWEVRGNYYKKLF
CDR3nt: TGTGCCTCGTGGGAGGTGCGGGGGAATTATTATAAGAAACTCTTT

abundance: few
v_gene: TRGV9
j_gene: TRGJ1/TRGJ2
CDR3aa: CALWEGLRLYYKKLF
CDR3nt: TGTGCCTTGTGGGAGGGCTTACGGCTTTATTATAAGAAACTCTTT

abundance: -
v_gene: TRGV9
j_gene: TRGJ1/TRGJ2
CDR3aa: CALWDRTSYYKKLF
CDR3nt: TGTGCCTTGTGGGATCGGACCTCTTATTATAAGAAACTCTTT

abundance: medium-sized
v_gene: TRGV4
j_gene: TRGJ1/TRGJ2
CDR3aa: CATWDGIYYKKLF
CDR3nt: TGTGCCACCTGGGATGGAATTTATTATAAGAAACTCTTT

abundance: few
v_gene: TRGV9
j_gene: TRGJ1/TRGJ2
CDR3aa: CALWGHVNKKLF
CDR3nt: TGTGCCTTGTGGGGACACGTTAATAAGAAACTCTTT

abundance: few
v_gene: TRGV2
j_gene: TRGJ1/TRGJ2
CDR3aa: CATWAANYKKLF
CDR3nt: TGTGCCACCTGGGCCGCCAATTATAAGAAACTCTTT

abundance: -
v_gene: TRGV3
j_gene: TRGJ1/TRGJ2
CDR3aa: CATWDIAGYYKKLF
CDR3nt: TGTGCCACCTGGGACATCGCGGGTTATTATAAGAAACTCTTT

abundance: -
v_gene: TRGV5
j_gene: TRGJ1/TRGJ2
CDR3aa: CATWDRTGESKKLF
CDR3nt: TGTGCCACCTGGGACAGGACTGGAGAAAGTAAGAAACTCTTT